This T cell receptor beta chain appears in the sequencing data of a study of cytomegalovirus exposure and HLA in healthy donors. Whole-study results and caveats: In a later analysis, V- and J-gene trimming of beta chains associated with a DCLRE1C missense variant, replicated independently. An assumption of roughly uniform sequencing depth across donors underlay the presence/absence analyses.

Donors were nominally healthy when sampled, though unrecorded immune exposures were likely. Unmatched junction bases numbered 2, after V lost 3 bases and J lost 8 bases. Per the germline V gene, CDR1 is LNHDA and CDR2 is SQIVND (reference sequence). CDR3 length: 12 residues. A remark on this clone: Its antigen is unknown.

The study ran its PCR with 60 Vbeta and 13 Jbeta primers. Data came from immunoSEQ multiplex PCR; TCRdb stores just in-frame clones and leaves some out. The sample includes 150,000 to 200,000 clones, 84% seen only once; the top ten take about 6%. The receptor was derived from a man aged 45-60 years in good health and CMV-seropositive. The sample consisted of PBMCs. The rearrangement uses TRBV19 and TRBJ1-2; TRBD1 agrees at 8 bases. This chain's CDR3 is CASSIGQGGYTF. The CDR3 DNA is TGTGCCAGTAGTATTGGACAGGGCGGCTACACCTTC. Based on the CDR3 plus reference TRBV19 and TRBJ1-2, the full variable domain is DGGITQSPKYLFRKEGQNVTLSCEQNLNHDAMYWYRQDPGQGLRLIYYSQIVNDFQKGDIAEGYSVSREKKESFPLTVTSAQKNPTAFYLCASSIGQGGYTFGSGTRLTVV.